This T cell receptor (beta chain) was recovered during a study of response to subunit inactivated influenza vaccine. The study's findings and limits: The study's authors posited that every seasonal influenza vaccination enlists few new T cells.

This clonotype has only a few counts. The antigen remains unidentified. V shed 6 bases, J shed 4 bases, and the junction held 6 bases outside the gene matches. Germline assignment: CDR1 MNHNY and CDR2 SVGAGI (reference sequence). The CDR3 is 13 amino acids. TCRdb recomputed calls from the RT-PCR reads with MiXCR, one row per CDR3 protein. Here the sample spans 500,000 to 600,000 distinct CDR3 sequences, approximately 12% being singletons. The sequences come from PBMCs from blood, collected on the day of vaccination. The TCR comes from a man aged 50 to 59 who received an inactivated influenza vaccine. The rearrangement joins TRBV6-6 to TRBJ2-7; the match to TRBD1 covers 7 bases. The CDR3 nucleotides read TGTGCCAGCAGACCGGGACAGAATTACGAGCAGTACTTC. It translates to CASRPGQNYEQYF.